This T cell receptor beta chain is from a study of blood T cell repertoires in COVID-19. Looking at the study overall: COVID-19 samples from acute and convalescent phases originated in the United States, Italy and Spain. The cDNA or gDNA used as material had been derived from T cells, B-cell-depleted T cells, or PBMCs.

The CDR3 is 16 residues long. CDR1 is KGHSH, CDR2 LQKENI, per germline. Between the trimmed V and J ends, which lost 2 bases and 7 bases, there was a span of 20 bases. In the authors' workflow: Reference gene primer amplification yielded estimated nucleated cell counts. Measured with immunoSEQ multiplex PCR; TCRdb has only the in-frame clones, and not every one. V and J calls and clone size are those listed in that table; D and trimming were worked out from the DNA. The data show fewer than 80,000 clones, more than 75% seen once. The sequence derives from a human donor in a cohort sampled during active COVID-19. This chain links TRBV18 with TRBJ1-2, with TRBD1 as a possible D gene (6 bases). Sequencing used peripheral blood. The CDR3 here is CASSPGQGPPAIGYTF. Here the CDR3 DNA reads TGTGCCAGCTCACCAGGCCAGGGGCCCCCTGCTATTGGCTACACCTTC.